This entry describes one TCR beta chain. The data stem from a study of blood T cell repertoires in COVID-19. Study context: PBMCs, B-cell-depleted T cells, or T cells provided the cDNA or gDNA that made up the material.

Only in-frame clones appear in the TCRdb table, and some are missing; sequencing was by immunoSEQ multiplex PCR. The table records about 120,000 clones, roughly 76% of them present only once. V was clipped by 8 bases and J by 18 bases, with 17 bases between them. The CDR3 consists of 11 residues. CDR1 SNHLY and CDR2 FYNNEI come from the germline V gene. This clonotype originated in a human donor in a cohort sampled during active COVID-19. The genes are TRBV2 and TRBJ1-6; no firm D call. The sample was peripheral blood. The CDR3 reads CASDRSGSNHF. CDR3 in DNA: TGTGCCAGCGATCGATCGGGAAGTAACCACTTT. The full variable domain, its missing parts supplied by reference TRBV2 and TRBJ1-6, is EPEVTQTPSHQVTQMGQEVILRCVPISNHLYFYWYRQILGQKVEFLVSFYNNEISEKSEIFDDQFSVERPDGSNFTLKIRSTKLEDSAMYFCASDRSGSNHFGNGTRLTVT.